The subject of this entry is one T cell receptor beta chain. This entry comes from a study of shared T cell receptors in the human thymus. Only in-frame clones appear in the TCRdb table, and some are missing; sequencing was by immunoSEQ multiplex PCR. Of 500,000 to 850,000 clones listed, over 75% are singletons. These same data were also listed under a study on human thymus T cells. As reported in that work: Healthy Finnish infants undergoing corrective surgery for congenital heart defects provided the donor material. The source of the thymus tissue was resections taken during corrective heart surgery. Among thymic and blood repertoires, usage of V and J genes appeared biased. Thymic repertoires overlap heavily among unrelated individuals, related research has reported.

This clonotype originated in a boy in the first two years of life with a congenital heart defect. Sequences were obtained from thymocytes.

CDR3 nucleotides: TGCGCCAGCAGCTTGGGGACAGGGGAAGAATATGGCTACACCTTC. Protein: CASSLGTGEEYGYTF. The rearrangement uses TRBV5-1 and TRBJ1-2; 9 nucleotides line up with TRBD1. V dropped 0 bases and J dropped 5; count of bases not matched to a gene: 5. This CDR3 has 15 residues. The V gene's germline CDR1 is SGHRS and CDR2 YFSETQ.